Each of the 23 T cell receptor beta chains below was sequenced from the same sample in a study of glioma-infiltrating T cells. Using RNA template, CDR3s of TCR alpha and beta were amplified with iRepertoire arm-PCR. TCRdb analysed the multiplex PCR reads with MiXCR anew, one entry per CDR3 protein. The profile shows 300,000 to 450,000 distinct CDR3 sequences, roughly two fifths of them singletons. The source material was glioma tissue, nonneoplastic brain tissue, or PBMCs (not recorded which). The receptors shown here come from a human donor with low-grade glioma or glioblastoma, undergoing nonglioma brain surgery, or in good health (not recorded which).

This clonotype was detected ten times or more. The chain carries TRBV20-1 and TRBJ1-2, with no clear D. The CDR3 is 15 residues long. Looked up from germline, CDR1 is DFQATT and CDR2 is SNEGSKA (reference sequence). V was clipped by 5 bases and J by 0 bases, with 16 bases between them. CDR3 DNA sequence: TGCAGTGCTGGACCTGCGGGGAGCGCTAACTATGGCTACACCTTC. This sequence encodes CSAGPAGSANYGYTF.

For this clonotype: This may stem from a read error, because a much larger clone lies one nucleotide away. This chain joins TRBV6-2 or TRBV6-3 and TRBJ2-5; D gene unclear. CDR3 length: 14 amino acids. Germline lookup yields CDR1 MNHEY and CDR2 SVGEGT. CDR3 sequence: CAISSPGLKETQYF. The CDR3 nucleotides are TGTGCCATCAGTTCTCCCGGGCTTAAAGAGACCCAGTACTTC.

The rearrangement links TRBV7-6 to TRBJ1-3; maybe TRBD1 (6 bases). Deletions cut 5 bases from V and 8 bases from J, with 22 bases between. This CDR3 spans 16 amino acids. Germline loops: CDR1 SGHVS, CDR2 FNYEAQ. Here the CDR3 DNA reads TGTGCCAGCAGCCGTGGGATCGGCAGGGGTGTAGACACCATATATTTT. Its translation: CASSRGIGRGVDTIYF.

V and J are TRBV24-1 and TRBJ2-1, with D maybe TRBD2 (5 bases). There are 14 residues in the CDR3. Germline values: CDR1 KGHDR, CDR2 SFDVKD. V lost 4 bases, J lost 10 bases, and 16 bases lay in between. The CDR3 loop is CATSDPTGVAEQFF. The CDR3, as DNA: TGTGCCACCAGTGACCCAACCGGGGTAGCCGAGCAGTTCTTC.

This clonotype has a handful of counts. Here the CDR3 DNA reads TGTGCCAGCAGCTTAAGGCTAGCGGGACCCTACAATGAGCAGTTCTTC. Translated: CASSLRLAGPYNEQFF. V is TRBV7-9 and J is TRBJ2-1; TRBD2 agrees at 9 bases. The CDR3 length is 16 residues. In germline, CDR1 is SEHNR, CDR2 FQNEAQ (reference sequence). V lost 2 bases to trimming and J lost 2 bases; unmatched junction nucleotides: 4.

This chain connects TRBV27 to TRBJ1-4; 9 bases agree with TRBD1. With 4 bases clipped from V and 6 bases from J, the junction kept 6 bases outside the gene matches. The V gene's germline CDR1 is MNHEY and CDR2 SMNVEV (reference sequence). This CDR3 spans 15 amino acids. The CDR3 coding sequence is TGTGCCAGCAGTTCTCTGGGACAGGGATATGAAAAACTGTTTTTT. This translates into CASSSLGQGYEKLFF.

This rearrangement joins TRBV19 to TRBJ2-7; D unclear. V was shortened by 9 bases and J by 3 bases, with 21 bases between the two germline ends. The CDR3 has 15 residues. Germline lookup yields CDR1 LNHDA and CDR2 SQIVND (reference sequence). The DNA of the CDR3 is TGTGCCAGCAGCTTAGAACGCCCCTCGGGCTACGAGCAGTACTTC. This encodes CASSLERPSGYEQYF.

This clonotype was counted a few times. The chain has TRBV5-5 and TRBJ2-3, with D unresolved. Trimming took 4 bases from V and 2 from J, leaving 14 bases between them. The CDR3 is made up of 15 amino acids. Germline V lookup: CDR1 SGHKS, CDR2 YYEKEE (reference sequence). CDR3 DNA sequence: TGTGCCAGCAGCCAACTACCACAAAACACAGATACGCAGTATTTT. Protein product: CASSQLPQNTDTQYF.

This clonotype appeared a few times. The V and J genes are TRBV24-1 and TRBJ2-3; 11 nucleotides agree with TRBD2. This CDR3 comprises 16 residues. The V gene's germline CDR1 is KGHDR and CDR2 SFDVKD. Germline trimming cut 4 bases from V and 1 base from J; bases unmatched to any gene: 3. CDR3 sequence (DNA): TGTGCCACCAGTGACCGGACTAGCGGGCGCACAGATACGCAGTATTTT. Protein: CATSDRTSGRTDTQYF.

The rearrangement links TRBV4-2 to TRBJ1-5, with D maybe TRBD1 (5 bases). CDR3 size: 17 residues. V was cut by 1 base and J by 0 bases, with 13 bases left in between. The germline gives CDR1 LGHNA, CDR2 YNFKEQ. In nucleotides, the CDR3 is TGTGCCAGCAGCCAAGGTGGGGCCCGATATAGCAATCAGCCCCAGCATTTT. This sequence encodes CASSQGGARYSNQPQHF.

This clonotype was seen ten or more times. The chain couples TRBV6-1 to TRBJ1-1, with D possibly TRBD1 on 6 matching bases. CDR1 is MNHNS and CDR2 is SASEGT in the germline V gene. The CDR3 loop spans 11 amino acids. Trimming stripped 11 bases from V and 2 bases from J, with 9 bases between. The CDR3 region has the DNA TGTGCCGTACAGGGTAACACTGAAGCTTTCTTT. It codes for CAVQGNTEAFF.

As regards this clonotype: A clone one base away is much larger, so this may be a read error. The chain employs TRBV15 and TRBJ2-5, with D unresolved. The CDR3 has 15 residues. Germline V gives CDR1 LNHNV, CDR2 YYDKDF (reference sequence). The CDR3 DNA sequence: TGTGCCACCAACAGAGATTCAACGGGCGAAGAGACCCAGTACTTC. This codes for CATNRDSTGEETQYF. The entire variable domain, with the rest obtained from reference TRBV15 and TRBJ2-5, is as follows: DAMVIQNPRYQVTQFGKPVTLSCSQTLNHNVMYWYQQKSSQAPKLLFHYYDKDFNNEADTPDNFQSRRPNTSFCFLDIRSPGLGDTAMYLCATNRDSTGEETQYFGPGTRLLVL.

This clonotype showed up many times. CDR3 nucleotides: TGTGCCAGCAGTAGTATTGATAGCAATCAGCCCCAGCATTTT. It specifies CASSSIDSNQPQHF. This chain links TRBV6-2 or TRBV6-3 with TRBJ1-5, with D hard to call. CDR1 MNHEY and CDR2 SVGEGT come from the germline V gene. The CDR3 runs 14 residues. The V gene lost 5 bases and the J gene lost 0 bases, with 8 bases spanning the gap.

This clonotype was counted only a few times. The chain links TRBV7-9 to TRBJ1-1, with a weak D call TRBD1 (5 bases). The ends were cut back, 5 bases at V and 5 bases at J, with 18 bases in the middle. Germline-derived CDR1 and CDR2 are SEHNR and FQNEAQ (reference sequence). The CDR3 is 15 amino acids. The chain's CDR3 is CASSRPGTGGTEAFF. CDR3 sequence (DNA): TGTGCCAGCAGCCGTCCCGGGACTGGGGGGACTGAAGCTTTCTTT. The variable domain in full, with the rest retrieved from reference TRBV7-9 and TRBJ1-1, is DTGVSQNPRHKITKRGQNVTFRCDPISEHNRLYWYRQTLGQGPEFLTYFQNEAQLEKSRLLSDRFSAERPKGSFSTLEIQRTEQGDSAMYLCASSRPGTGGTEAFFGQGTRLTVV.

The V and J genes are TRBV18 and TRBJ2-3, with 7 bases fitting TRBD2. The CDR3 length is 18 residues. After removal of 3 bases from V and 3 bases from J, the junction contained 15 bases not matched to a gene. Germline values: CDR1 KGHSH, CDR2 LQKENI. CDR3 sequence reads: CASSPRLLGGGPTDTQYF. CDR3 sequence (DNA): TGTGCCAGCTCACCCCGCCTCTTGGGGGGAGGGCCGACAGATACGCAGTATTTT.

This clonotype was found a few times. This chain links TRBV28 with TRBJ2-4; 7 nucleotides align to TRBD2. The CDR3 runs 17 residues. Per germline, CDR1 MDHEN and CDR2 SYDVKM. The V and J ends lost 4 bases and 2 bases, in that order; junction bases with no gene match: 11. The DNA for the CDR3 is TGTGCCAGCAGTTCCCCCTCCGCGGGAGTTCCCAAAAACATTCAGTACTTC. The encoded protein is CASSSPSAGVPKNIQYF.

In this sample, this clonotype turned up many times. This chain joins TRBV27 and TRBJ2-7; 11 nucleotides agree with TRBD1. The CDR3 contains 16 residues. The V gene end was trimmed by 0 bases and the J gene end by 4 bases; junction bases not matched to a gene: 5. Germline-derived CDR1 and CDR2 are MNHEY and SMNVEV (reference sequence). CDR3 nucleotides: TGTGCCAGCAGTTTATCTCGGACAGGGGGCTGGTACGAGCAGTACTTC. Translation gives CASSLSRTGGWYEQYF.

For this clonotype: This may come from a read error, since a much larger clone is one base off. This chain links TRBV20-1 with TRBJ2-1, with D perhaps matching TRBD2 (6 bases). The CDR3 contains 13 residues. The germline CDR1 and CDR2 sequences are DFQATT and SNEGSKA (reference sequence). The CDR3 DNA is TGCAGTCCTAGGGACTGGTCCTACAATGAGCAGTTCTTC. Amino acid sequence: CSPRDWSYNEQFF.

This clonotype was seen at least ten times. The V and J genes are TRBV27 and TRBJ2-3; 7 bases align to TRBD2. CDR3 size: 13 residues. J was trimmed by 5 bases and V by 2 bases; bases with no gene match: 1. The germline CDR1 and CDR2 sequences are MNHEY and SMNVEV (reference sequence). CDR3 in DNA: TGTGCCAGCAGTTTAAGGGAGGGAGATACGCAGTATTTT. Translated: CASSLREGDTQYF.

This clonotype showed up just a few times. This chain joins TRBV6-7 and TRBJ1-5; D is unclear. TRBV6-7 is an open reading frame, and its role is uncertain. This CDR3 spans 16 amino acids. V was cut by 6 bases and J by 0 bases, with 15 bases left in between. The CDR3 sequence is CASSAVAGYSNQPQHF. CDR3 DNA sequence: TGTGCCAGCAGCGCCGTGGCTGGATATAGCAATCAGCCCCAGCATTTT.

The chain recombines TRBV2 with TRBJ2-3; D is ambiguous. V was trimmed by 1 base and J by 7 bases, leaving 3 bases between them. CDR1 SNHLY and CDR2 FYNNEI come from the germline V gene. The CDR3 is 11 residues long. For the CDR3, the DNA is TGTGCCAGCAGTGAAGGGTATACGCAGTATTTT. This encodes CASSEGYTQYF.

About this clonotype: A much larger clone lies one base from this, so it may be a read error. Because the CDR3 is missing its conserved closing phenylalanine or tryptophan, this is likely a read error. The chain is built from TRBV20-1 and TRBJ1-5; the match to TRBD1 covers 7 bases. The germline V gene has CDR1 DFQATT and CDR2 SNEGSKA (reference sequence). This CDR3 has 13 residues. V trimming: 4 bases; J trimming: 3 bases; junction bases outside the gene matches: 3. For the CDR3, the DNA is TGCAGTGCTACGGGACAGACCAATCAGCCCCAGCATTCT. Translated, it gives CSATGQTNQPQHS.

This clonotype has just a few counts. Here the CDR3 DNA reads TGTGCCAGCAGCCGAAATACCCGACAGGGGATGGTCGCTGAAAAACTGTTTTTT. This encodes CASSRNTRQGMVAEKLFF. V is TRBV27 and J is TRBJ1-4; 8 bases fit TRBD1. Germline loops: CDR1 MNHEY, CDR2 SMNVEV (reference sequence). The CDR3 is 18 residues long. With 6 bases clipped from V and 7 bases from J, the junction kept 19 bases outside the gene matches.